This T cell receptor beta chain was identified in a study of T cell responses to AZD1222 COVID-19 vaccine. After removal of 7 bases from V and 9 bases from J, the junction contained 7 bases not matched to a gene. Germline CDR1 reads GTSNPN; CDR2 reads SVGIG (reference sequence). The length of the CDR3 is 11 residues. Using immunoSEQ multiplex PCR, the repertoire was profiled, and TCRdb retains in-frame clones only, with some absent. The data hold approximately 140,000 clones, with roughly nine tenths observed a single time. The genes are TRBV30 and TRBJ2-3, with TRBD1 identical over 7 bases. The TCR comes from an adult who received the AZD1222 COVID-19 vaccine. Sequencing used peripheral blood, obtained 28 days after the second AZD1222 dose. The CDR3 spells CAFGQVGTQYF. The CDR3 DNA reads TGTGCCTTCGGACAGGTCGGCACGCAGTATTTT.